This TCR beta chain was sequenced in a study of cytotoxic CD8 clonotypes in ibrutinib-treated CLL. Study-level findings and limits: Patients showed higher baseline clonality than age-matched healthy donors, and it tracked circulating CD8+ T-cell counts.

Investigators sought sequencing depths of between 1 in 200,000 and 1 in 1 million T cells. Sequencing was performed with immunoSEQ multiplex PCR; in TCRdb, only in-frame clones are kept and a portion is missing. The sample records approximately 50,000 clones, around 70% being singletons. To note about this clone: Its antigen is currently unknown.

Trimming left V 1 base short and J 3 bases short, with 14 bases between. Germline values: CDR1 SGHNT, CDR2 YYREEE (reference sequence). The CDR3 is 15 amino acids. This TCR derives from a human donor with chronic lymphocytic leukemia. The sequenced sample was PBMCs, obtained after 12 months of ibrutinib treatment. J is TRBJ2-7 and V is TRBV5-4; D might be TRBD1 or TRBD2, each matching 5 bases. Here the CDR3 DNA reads TGTGCCAGCAGCTTGAAGTTCGAGGGGATCTACGAGCAGTACTTC. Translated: CASSLKFEGIYEQYF.